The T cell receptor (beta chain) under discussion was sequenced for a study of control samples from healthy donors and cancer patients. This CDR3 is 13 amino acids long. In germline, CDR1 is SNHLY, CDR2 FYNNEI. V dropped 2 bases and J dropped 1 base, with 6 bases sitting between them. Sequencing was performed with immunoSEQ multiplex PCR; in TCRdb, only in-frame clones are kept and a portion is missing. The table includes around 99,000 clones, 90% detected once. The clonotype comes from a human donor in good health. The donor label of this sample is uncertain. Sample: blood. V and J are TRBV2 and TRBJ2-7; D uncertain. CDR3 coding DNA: TGTGCCAGCAGTGAAACAGAATCCTACGAGCAGTACTTC. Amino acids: CASSETESYEQYF.